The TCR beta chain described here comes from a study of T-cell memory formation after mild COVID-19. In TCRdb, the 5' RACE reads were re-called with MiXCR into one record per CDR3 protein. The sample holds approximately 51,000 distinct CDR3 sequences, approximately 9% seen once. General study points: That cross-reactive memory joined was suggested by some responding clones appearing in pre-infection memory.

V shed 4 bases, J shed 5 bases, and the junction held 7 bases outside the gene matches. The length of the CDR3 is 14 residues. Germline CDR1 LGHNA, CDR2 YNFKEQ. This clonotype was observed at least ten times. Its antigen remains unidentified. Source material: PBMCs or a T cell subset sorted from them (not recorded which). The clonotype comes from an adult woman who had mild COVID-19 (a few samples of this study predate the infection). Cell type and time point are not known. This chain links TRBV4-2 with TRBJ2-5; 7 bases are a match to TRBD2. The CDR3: CASSRTGGRETQYF. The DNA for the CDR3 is TGTGCCAGCAGCCGTACGGGAGGTAGGGAGACCCAGTACTTC.